These T cell receptor beta chains were read from a single sample in a study of cytomegalovirus exposure and HLA in healthy donors. The repertoire was sequenced with immunoSEQ multiplex PCR; TCRdb's copy has only in-frame clones and lacks some. The sample holds 50,000 to 70,000 clones; about 95% are singletons and the top ten take under 6.5%. Material for sequencing was PBMCs. Receptors were obtained from a woman between 18 and 29 years old in good health and CMV-seropositive. The CDR3 runs from the conserved cysteine through the conserved F or W. D genes are given only for firm matches. Not every row has a clone size; where given, it reads once, few, many or a size class.

>TRBV4-1|NA|NA|TRBJ2-3
TGCGCCAGCAGCCAAGAAGTCGGTACGCAGTATTTT
CASSQEVGTQYF
>TRBV2|NA|NA|TRBJ2-7
TGTGCCAGCCTCCCGGGACTCCACTACGAGCAGTACTTC
CASLPGLHYEQYF
>TRBV5-4|few|TRBD1|TRBJ1-3
TGTGCCAGCAGCTTGGGAGGAACAGGGGGCGCCGGAAACACCATATATTTT
CASSLGGTGGAGNTIYF
>TRBV28|NA|NA|TRBJ1-1
TGTGCCAGCACCGACGACAGACTTAATTGGAACACTGAAGCTTTCTTT
CASTDDRLNWNTEAFF
>TRBV7-3|NA|NA|TRBJ2-3
TGTGCCAGCAGCACCAGTGGAGGCACAGATACGCAGTATTTT
CASSTSGGTDTQYF
>TRBV6-5|NA|TRBD2|TRBJ2-1
TGTGCCAGCAGGGGAGGGGAGACGAGCTACAATGAGCAGTTCTTC
CASRGGETSYNEQFF
>TRBV15|NA|TRBD1|TRBJ1-1
TGTGCCACCAGCAGAGCGGGACAGGGGAGGACTGAAGCTTTCTTT
CATSRAGQGRTEAFF
>TRBV19|few|NA|TRBJ1-1
TGTGCCAGTAGTATGGGGAGGCTGAACACTGAAGCTTTCTTT
CASSMGRLNTEAFF
>TRBV25-1|NA|TRBD1|TRBJ2-1
TGTGCCAGCAGTGATATCGGACAGGGGGAGCCTAATGAGCAGTTCTTC
CASSDIGQGEPNEQFF
>TRBV23-1|NA|NA|TRBJ2-3
TGCGCCAGCAGTCAATCCCCGGGTACGTTTGGCACAGATACGCAGTATTTT
CASSQSPGTFGTDTQYF
>TRBV7-6|NA|NA|TRBJ1-1
TGTGCCAGCAGCCCCCCGGGGAGGGGGGACACTGAAGCTTTCTTT
CASSPPGRGDTEAFF
>TRBV15|NA|NA|TRBJ1-2
TGTGCCACCAGCAGAGATCCGGGCAGGAGGGGTGGTGACTATGGCTACACCTTC
CATSRDPGRRGGDYGYTF
>TRBV5-1|once|NA|TRBJ1-3
TGCGCCAGCAGCTTGCGCGTGGGAGGCGCTGGAAACACCATATATTTT
CASSLRVGGAGNTIYF
>TRBV28|NA|NA|TRBJ1-2
TGTGCCAGCAATCTCTCGGGGGTCAACTATGGCTACACCTTC
CASNLSGVNYGYTF
>TRBV2|once|NA|TRBJ1-5
TGTGCCAGCAGTGAAAGCGGGAACCGCCAGCATTTT
CASSESGNRQHF
>TRBV28|NA|TRBD1|TRBJ2-1
TGTGCCAGCAGGGACAGGGGGGACAATGAGCAGTTCTTC
CASRDRGDNEQFF
>TRBV9|NA|NA|TRBJ2-7
TGTGCCAGCAGTGGCGCTGGAGGCGAGCAGTACTTC
CASSGAGGEQYF
>TRBV4-3|NA|NA|TRBJ1-3
TGCGCCAGCAGCCAAGTCGGGGGTTCTGGAAACACCATATATTTT
CASSQVGGSGNTIYF
>TRBV5-4|NA|NA|TRBJ1-6
TGTGCCAGCAGCAAAAGTGGGAGCTCCTATAATTCACCCCTCCACTTT
CASSKSGSSYNSPLHF
>TRBV28|NA|TRBD1|TRBJ2-7
TGTGCCAGCAGTTTGAACGGACAGGGGGCCTACGAGCAGTACTTC
CASSLNGQGAYEQYF
>TRBV6-5|once|NA|TRBJ1-1
TGTGCCAGCAGTACTCGGGGGGTGAACACTGAAGCTTTCTTT
CASSTRGVNTEAFF
>TRBV6-5|NA|NA|TRBJ2-5
TGTGCCAGCACCACTGCGTTTGGGGGGAGGGAGACCCAGTACTTC
CASTTAFGGRETQYF
>TRBV5-1|NA|NA|TRBJ2-1
TGCGCCAGCAGCCCCTCGGGGTATGAGCAGTTCTTC
CASSPSGYEQFF
>TRBV27|NA|TRBD2|TRBJ2-1
TGTGCCAGCACCTGGGCTAGCGGGAGAGGTGGCCACAATGAGCAGTTCTTC
CASTWASGRGGHNEQFF
>TRBV2|NA|NA|TRBJ2-3
TGTGCCCGCGCAGGGGGCACAGATACGCAGTATTTT
CARAGGTDTQYF
>TRBV27|NA|TRBD2|TRBJ2-1
TGTGCCAGCAAGGCGAGCGGGAGGGCCCGCAATGAGCAGTTCTTC
CASKASGRARNEQFF
>TRBV4-1|once|TRBD2|TRBJ2-1
TGCGCCAGCAGCCACCCAACTAGCGGGAGCGGTAGTCAGCAGTTCTTC
CASSHPTSGSGSQQFF
>TRBV7-8|NA|NA|TRBJ2-4
TGTGCCAGCAGCTTTCTTACCCCTGCGGCCAAAAACATTCAGTACTTC
CASSFLTPAAKNIQYF
>TRBV7-8|NA|TRBD2|TRBJ2-1
TGTGCCAGCAGCTTAGCATTGCGGGAGGCAGACTACAATGAGCAGTTCTTC
CASSLALREADYNEQFF
>TRBV11-2|NA|TRBD2|TRBJ2-1
TGTGCCAGCAGCTTAGAGCTAGCGGGGCTTACTAATGAGCAGTTCTTC
CASSLELAGLTNEQFF
>TRBV30|NA|NA|TRBJ2-1
TGTGCCTGGAGCTCCCAGCGCATAAGAAAGGATGAGCAGTTCTTC
CAWSSQRIRKDEQFF
>TRBV4-1|NA|NA|TRBJ2-6
TGCGCCAGCAGCCAAGGCATGCGGGGGCGCCAAGGGGCTGGGGCCAACGTCCTGACTTTC
CASSQGMRGRQGAGANVLTF
>TRBV28|NA|TRBD1|TRBJ1-5
TGTGCCAGCAGTTGGGCAGGGGGTTATAGCAATCAGCCCCAGCATTTT
CASSWAGGYSNQPQHF
>TRBV5-8|NA|NA|TRBJ2-2
TGTGCCAGCAGCTTGGGACAGGTTAACACCGGGGAGCTGTTTTTT
CASSLGQVNTGELFF
>TRBV19|NA|TRBD1|TRBJ1-2
TGTGCCAGTAGTATAGACCCAGGCAAGGGACAGCCCTATGGCTACACCTTC
CASSIDPGKGQPYGYTF
>TRBV5-1|NA|TRBD1|TRBJ2-1
TGCGCCAGCAGCTTGGCCCAGTTGACAGGGGATGAGCAGTTCTTC
CASSLAQLTGDEQFF
>TRBV5-6|NA|NA|TRBJ2-7
TGTGCCAGCAGCTTGGATGGGAGGTTGGCCTACGAGCAGTACTTC
CASSLDGRLAYEQYF
>TRBV27|NA|NA|TRBJ1-1
TGTGCCAGCAGTTCACCTCCGCCACAGGGTACTGAAGCTTTCTTT
CASSSPPPQGTEAFF
>TRBV6-9|NA|TRBD2|TRBJ2-7
TGTGCCAGCAGTGAACCCGATGGGGGGGACGAGCAGTACTTC
CASSEPDGGDEQYF
>TRBV6-5|NA|TRBD1|TRBJ2-7
TGTGCCAGCAGGGGGACAGGGGCCTACGAGCAGTACTTC
CASRGTGAYEQYF
>TRBV6-4|NA|NA|TRBJ2-2
TGTGCCAGCAGTGACTCGGCAGGGTCCGGGGAGCTGTTTTTT
CASSDSAGSGELFF
>TRBV7-3|once|TRBD1|TRBJ2-3
TGTGCCAGCAGCTTAACGTCTGGACAGGCAGATACGCAGTATTTT
CASSLTSGQADTQYF
>TRBV6-1|NA|NA|TRBJ1-1
TGTGCCAGCAGTGAATCCGGGGGTATCACTGAAGCTTTCTTT
CASSESGGITEAFF
>TRBV5-8|NA|NA|TRBJ2-3
TGTGCCAGCTCTTTAAGGCGGGTGGATACGCAGTATTTT
CASSLRRVDTQYF
>TRBV30|few|NA|TRBJ1-5
TGTGCCTGGAGTGCAGGGGGCAATCAGCCCCAGCATTTT
CAWSAGGNQPQHF
>TRBV7-2|NA|NA|TRBJ1-2
TGTGCCAGCAGCTTAGGGCGGGGGGAGAACTATGGCTACACCTTC
CASSLGRGENYGYTF
>TRBV19|NA|NA|TRBJ2-7
TGTGCCAGTAGTATATGGGAGGACCGCTCCAGCTCCTACGAGCAGTACTTC
CASSIWEDRSSSYEQYF
>TRBV28|NA|NA|TRBJ2-1
TGTGCCAGCAGTTTAAGGGGGAATTACCCCTACAATGAGCAGTTCTTC
CASSLRGNYPYNEQFF
>TRBV7-6|NA|NA|TRBJ2-3
TGTGCCAGCAGCGCTGGACCGGAGGGAGCGCAGTATTTT
CASSAGPEGAQYF
>TRBV29-1|NA|NA|TRBJ1-1
TGCAGCCAACGACTGAGGGACACTGAAGCTTTCTTT
CSQRLRDTEAFF
>TRBV13|NA|NA|TRBJ1-2
TGTGCCAGCAGCTCACCGGCCGACATCAACTATGGCTACACCTTC
CASSSPADINYGYTF
>TRBV19|NA|TRBD1|TRBJ1-5
TGTGCCAGTAGTACTCAGGACAGGGCAATCAATCAGCCCCAGCATTTT
CASSTQDRAINQPQHF
>TRBV7-2|once|TRBD1|TRBJ1-5
TGTGCCAGCAGCTCAGGGGGAAATCAGCCCCAGCATTTT
CASSSGGNQPQHF